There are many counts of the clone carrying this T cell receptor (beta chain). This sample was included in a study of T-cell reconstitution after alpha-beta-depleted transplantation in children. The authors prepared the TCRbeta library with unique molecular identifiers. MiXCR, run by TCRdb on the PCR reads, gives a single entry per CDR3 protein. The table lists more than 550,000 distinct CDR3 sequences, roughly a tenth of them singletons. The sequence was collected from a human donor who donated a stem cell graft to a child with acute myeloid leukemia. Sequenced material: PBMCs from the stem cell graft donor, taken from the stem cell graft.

CDR3 bases: TGTGCCAGCAGCTTAAACCCTAGCGGGCGAATCATGAACAATGAGCAGTTCTTC. This codes for CASSLNPSGRIMNNEQFF. The V and J genes are TRBV7-2 and TRBJ2-1, with 8 positions matching TRBD2. This CDR3 has 18 residues. Germline V gene lookup returns CDR1 SGHTA and CDR2 FQGNSA. J lost 5 bases, V lost 2 bases, and 14 bases had no gene match.